By share, the clone carrying this T cell receptor (beta chain) ranks as medium-sized. The antigen is unknown. RNA-based 3' RACE libraries used unique molecular identifiers. One entry per CDR3 protein results from TCRdb running MiXCR on the 3' RACE reads. The sample carries about 89,000 distinct CDR3 sequences, 6% to 8.5% recorded once. The data belong to a study of HIV-infected children after antiretroviral therapy interruption. Specified treatment: PENTA 11 planned treatment interruption arm or continuous ART arm. Cryopreserved PBMC samples required at least 5 million viable cells. CDR1 SGHDT and CDR2 YYEEEE come from the germline V gene. CDR3 length equals 12 residues. V was trimmed by 0 bases and J by 8 bases, leaving 9 bases between them. Study results and caveats: After treatment interruption started, naive CD4+ CDR3 overlap across time points dropped.

The sequence was collected from a pool of human donors with HIV. This chain uses TRBV5-6 with TRBJ2-7; no clear D. The starting material was CD45RA+ CD4+ T cells from PBMCs, pooled from several time points, obtained from a donor given antiretroviral therapy, either interrupted or continuous. Subset in this sample: naive CD4+ CD45RA+ CD45RO- T cells. The chain's CDR3 is CASSLVPGQQYF. The CDR3 region has the DNA TGTGCCAGCAGCTTGGTCCCGGGCCAGCAGTACTTC.